A selection of T cell receptor beta chains follows, all from one sample in a study of T cell repertoires in cytomegalovirus infection. Their target antigens are unknown. Using its own MiXCR run on the reads, TCRdb lists one record per CDR3 protein. Found here are some 220,000 distinct CDR3 sequences, about 40% of them singletons; the top ten hold approximately 60%. The sample consisted of CD8+ T cells from cultured PBMCs, taken from culture after CMV antigen stimulation. These TCRs come from a human donor in good health (CMV status not recorded). Some clones in this sample may be carry-over from other donors' samples. CDR3s include the opening cysteine and the closing phenylalanine or tryptophan. The D gene is left open where the match is weak. Clone size is shown for a subset of rows, as once, few, many or a class of expanded clone.

>-|TRBJ2-7|TRBV4-2|TRBD2
CASTLGTSSSYEQYF
TGTGCCAGCACTCTAGGGACTAGCTCATCCTACGAGCAGTACTTC
>once|TRBJ2-1|TRBV20-1|TRBD1
CSARDLDRQDEQFF
TGCAGTGCTAGAGACTTGGACAGGCAAGATGAGCAGTTCTTC
>-|TRBJ1-5|TRBV19|-
CASSIRGGSNQPQHF
TGTGCCAGTAGTATACGTGGAGGAAGCAATCAGCCCCAGCATTTT
>few|TRBJ2-1|TRBV7-9|-
CASSLALGGLGEQFF
TGTGCCAGCAGCTTAGCCCTAGGGGGATTGGGGGAGCAGTTCTTC
>few|TRBJ1-4|TRBV7-9|TRBD1
CASSSPSGTGNEKLFF
TGTGCCAGCAGCTCACCCTCGGGGACAGGGAATGAAAAACTGTTTTTT
>-|TRBJ1-2|TRBV20-1|-
CSARDLGDYGYTF
TGCAGTGCTAGAGATCTAGGAGACTATGGCTACACCTTC
>-|TRBJ2-2|TRBV7-8|TRBD2
CASSTPAGDFRGELFF
TGTGCCAGCAGCACCCCAGCGGGAGACTTCCGGGGGGAGCTGTTTTTT
>-|TRBJ1-1|TRBV11-2|-
CASRGLKTPVGTEAFF
TGTGCCAGCAGGGGACTGAAGACTCCCGTGGGCACTGAAGCTTTCTTT
>-|TRBJ1-5|TRBV7-9|-
CASSLEWQPQHF
TGTGCCAGCAGCTTAGAGTGGCAGCCCCAGCATTTT
>-|TRBJ2-6|TRBV29-1|TRBD1
CSVELQGGSGANVLTF
TGCAGCGTTGAATTACAGGGGGGTTCTGGGGCCAACGTCCTGACTTTC
>few|TRBJ2-1|TRBV7-3|TRBD2
CASSSTGTSGYNEQFF
TGTGCCAGCAGTTCAACCGGGACTAGCGGATACAATGAGCAGTTCTTC
>-|TRBJ2-2|TRBV6-2/TRBV6-3|-
CASIGETNTGELFF
TGTGCCAGCATAGGAGAGACGAACACCGGGGAGCTGTTTTTT
>-|TRBJ2-7|TRBV28|-
CASSLPGSAQGYYEQYF
TGTGCCAGCAGTTTACCCGGGTCTGCACAGGGTTACTACGAGCAGTACTTC
>few|TRBJ2-1|TRBV6-2/TRBV6-3|-
CASSSLTVPYNEQFF
TGTGCCAGCAGCTCCCTGACAGTCCCCTACAATGAGCAGTTCTTC
>-|TRBJ2-2|TRBV7-3|-
CATKGGDFLAMPGELFF
TGTGCCACTAAGGGCGGGGATTTCCTAGCGATGCCCGGGGAGCTGTTTTTT
>-|TRBJ2-7|TRBV20-1|-
CSARKGTSLFSYEQYF
TGCAGTGCTAGAAAGGGTACCTCGCTATTCTCCTACGAGCAGTACTTC
>many|TRBJ1-2|TRBV12-3/TRBV12-4|-
CASSLARWSNYGYTF
TGTGCCAGCAGTTTAGCCAGGTGGTCTAACTATGGCTACACCTTC
>-|TRBJ2-7|TRBV7-2|TRBD1
CASSLGDSIYYEQYF
TGTGCCAGCAGCTTAGGGGACAGTATTTACTACGAGCAGTACTTC
>many|TRBJ1-4|TRBV7-2|TRBD1
CASSFRDRGSATNEKLFF
TGTGCCAGCAGCTTTAGGGACAGGGGAAGTGCAACTAATGAAAAACTGTTTTTT
>-|TRBJ1-4|TRBV6-1|-
CASSESSGATNEKLFF
TGTGCCAGCAGTGAATCTTCTGGGGCTACTAATGAAAAACTGTTTTTT
>-|TRBJ1-1|TRBV28|-
CASSSLESNTEAFF
TGTGCCAGCAGCTCCTTGGAGAGTAACACTGAAGCTTTCTTT
>-|TRBJ1-2|TRBV7-8|-
CASSRGGYTF
TGTGCCAGCAGCAGGGGAGGCTACACCTTC
>-|TRBJ2-3|TRBV7-6|-
CASSLAVSHADTPYF
TGTGCCAGCAGCTTAGCTGTAAGTCACGCAGATACGCCGTATTTT
>-|TRBJ1-4|TRBV7-8|-
CASSWDLNGANEKLFF
TGTGCCAGCAGCTGGGACTTGAACGGGGCTAATGAAAAACTGTTTTTT
>-|TRBJ2-1|TRBV20-1|TRBD2
CSAGLAGGLNEQFF
TGCAGTGCTGGACTAGCGGGGGGGCTCAATGAGCAGTTCTTC
>-|TRBJ2-7|TRBV7-3|-
CASSLDVGPYEQYF
TGTGCCAGCAGCTTAGATGTAGGTCCCTACGAGCAGTACTTC
>-|TRBJ1-1|TRBV30|-
CAWGQTNTEAFF
TGTGCCTGGGGACAGACGAACACTGAAGCTTTCTTT
>-|TRBJ2-4|TRBV4-2|TRBD1
CASSQRAGDRDIQYF
TGTGCCAGCAGCCAAAGAGCCGGGGACAGAGACATTCAGTACTTC
>-|TRBJ2-7|TRBV7-6|TRBD2
CASSRVSGGAQEKYF
TGTGCCAGCAGCCGTGTTAGCGGGGGGGCCCAAGAGAAGTACTTC
>-|TRBJ2-7|TRBV4-1|TRBD1
CASSRLQGAGDEQYF
TGCGCCAGCAGCCGCTTACAGGGGGCCGGCGACGAGCAGTACTTC
>few|TRBJ2-1|TRBV12-3/TRBV12-4|TRBD2
CASSPSGGVDNEQFF
TGTGCCAGCAGTCCTAGCGGGGGGGTAGACAATGAGCAGTTCTTC
>few|TRBJ1-1|TRBV7-9|TRBD1
CASSVRDRVNTEAFF
TGTGCCAGCAGCGTTCGGGACAGGGTCAACACTGAAGCTTTCTTT
>many|TRBJ1-1|TRBV7-9|-
CASSTWGEEGAFF
TGTGCCAGCAGCACCTGGGGGGAGGAAGGCGCTTTCTTT
>-|TRBJ1-1|TRBV11-2|TRBD1
CASRQGGFLEAFF
TGTGCCAGCAGGCAGGGGGGGTTTTTGGAAGCTTTCTTT
>-|TRBJ1-5|TRBV24-1|-
CATSGASTQPQHF
TGTGCCACCAGTGGGGCTAGCACTCAGCCCCAGCATTTT
>-|TRBJ2-7|TRBV27|-
CASSRPGDEQYF
TGTGCCAGCAGTCGCCCCGGGGACGAGCAGTACTTC
>-|TRBJ1-1|TRBV7-9|TRBD1
CASSLGQGARGTEAFF
TGTGCCAGCAGTCTGGGACAGGGGGCGCGAGGCACTGAAGCTTTCTTT